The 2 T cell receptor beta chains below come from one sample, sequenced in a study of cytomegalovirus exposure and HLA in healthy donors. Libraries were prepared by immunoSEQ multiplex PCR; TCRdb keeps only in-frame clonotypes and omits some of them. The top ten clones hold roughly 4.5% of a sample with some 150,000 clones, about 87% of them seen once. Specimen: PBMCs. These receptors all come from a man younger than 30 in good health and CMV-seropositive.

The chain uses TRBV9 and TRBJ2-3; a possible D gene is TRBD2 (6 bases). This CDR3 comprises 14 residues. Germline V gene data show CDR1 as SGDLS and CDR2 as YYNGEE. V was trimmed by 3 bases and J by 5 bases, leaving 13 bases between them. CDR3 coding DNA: TGTGCCAGCAGCGCCGATAAGGAGGGAGATACGCAGTATTTT. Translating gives CASSADKEGDTQYF. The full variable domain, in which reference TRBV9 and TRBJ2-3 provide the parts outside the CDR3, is DSGVTQTPKHLITATGQRVTLRCSPRSGDLSVYWYQQSLDQGLQFLIQYYNGEERAKGNILERFSAQQFPDLHSELNLSSLELGDSALYFCASSADKEGDTQYFGPGTRLTVL.

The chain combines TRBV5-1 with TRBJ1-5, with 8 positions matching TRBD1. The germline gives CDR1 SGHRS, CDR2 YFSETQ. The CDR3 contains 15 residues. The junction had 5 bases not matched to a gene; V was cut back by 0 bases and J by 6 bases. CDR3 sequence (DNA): TGCGCCAGCAGCTTGGGGACAGGGTATAGTCAGCCCCAGCATTTT. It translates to CASSLGTGYSQPQHF.